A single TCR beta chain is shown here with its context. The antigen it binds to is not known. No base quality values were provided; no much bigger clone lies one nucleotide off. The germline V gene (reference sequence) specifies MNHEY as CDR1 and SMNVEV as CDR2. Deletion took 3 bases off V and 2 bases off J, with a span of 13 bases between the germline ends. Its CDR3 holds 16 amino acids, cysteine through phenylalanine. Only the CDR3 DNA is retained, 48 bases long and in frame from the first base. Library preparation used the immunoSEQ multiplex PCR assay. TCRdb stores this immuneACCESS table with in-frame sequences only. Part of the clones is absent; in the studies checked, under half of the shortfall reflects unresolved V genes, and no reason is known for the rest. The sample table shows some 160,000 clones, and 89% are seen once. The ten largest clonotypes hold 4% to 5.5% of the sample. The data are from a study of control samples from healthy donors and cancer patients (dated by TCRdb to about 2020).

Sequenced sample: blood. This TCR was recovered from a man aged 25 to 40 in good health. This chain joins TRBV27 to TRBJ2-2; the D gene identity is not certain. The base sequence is TGTGCCAGCAGTTTGGTGCAGCTGCCAAACACCGGGGAGCTGTTTTTT. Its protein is CASSLVQLPNTGELFF.